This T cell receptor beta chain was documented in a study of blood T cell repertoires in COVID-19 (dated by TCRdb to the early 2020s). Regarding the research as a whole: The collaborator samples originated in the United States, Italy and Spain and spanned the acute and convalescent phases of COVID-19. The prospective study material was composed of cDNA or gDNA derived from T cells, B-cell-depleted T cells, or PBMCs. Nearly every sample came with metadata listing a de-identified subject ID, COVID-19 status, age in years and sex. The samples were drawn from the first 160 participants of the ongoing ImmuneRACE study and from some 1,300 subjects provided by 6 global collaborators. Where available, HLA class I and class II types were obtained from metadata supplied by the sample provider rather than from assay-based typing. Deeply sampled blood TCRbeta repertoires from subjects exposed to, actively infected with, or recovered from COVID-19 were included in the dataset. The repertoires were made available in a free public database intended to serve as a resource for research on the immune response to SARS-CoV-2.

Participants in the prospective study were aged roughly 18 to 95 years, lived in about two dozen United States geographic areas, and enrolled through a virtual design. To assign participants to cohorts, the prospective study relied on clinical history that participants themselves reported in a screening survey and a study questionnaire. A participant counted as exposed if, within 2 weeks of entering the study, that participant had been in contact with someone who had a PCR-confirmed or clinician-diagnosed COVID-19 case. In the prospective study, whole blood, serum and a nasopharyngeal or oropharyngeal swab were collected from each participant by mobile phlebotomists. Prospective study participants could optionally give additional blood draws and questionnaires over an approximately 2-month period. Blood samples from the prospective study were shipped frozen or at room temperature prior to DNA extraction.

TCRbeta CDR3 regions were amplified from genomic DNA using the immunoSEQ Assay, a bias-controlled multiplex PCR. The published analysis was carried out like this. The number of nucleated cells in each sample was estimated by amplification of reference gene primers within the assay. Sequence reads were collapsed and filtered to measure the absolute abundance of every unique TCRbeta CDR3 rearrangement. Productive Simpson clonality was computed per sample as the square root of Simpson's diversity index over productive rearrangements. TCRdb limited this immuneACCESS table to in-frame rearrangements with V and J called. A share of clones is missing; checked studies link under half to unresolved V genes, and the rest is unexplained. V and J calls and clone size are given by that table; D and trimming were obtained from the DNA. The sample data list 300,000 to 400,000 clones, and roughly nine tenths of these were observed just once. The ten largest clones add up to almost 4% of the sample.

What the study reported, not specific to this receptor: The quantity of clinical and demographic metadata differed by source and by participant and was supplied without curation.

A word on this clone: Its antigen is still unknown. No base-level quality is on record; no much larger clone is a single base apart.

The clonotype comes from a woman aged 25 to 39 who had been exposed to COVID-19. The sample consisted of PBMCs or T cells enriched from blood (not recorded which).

The nucleotide sequence is given as TGTGCCAGCAGTCACGGGACAGATCGACCTAACTATGGCTACACCTTC. Translated, it gives CASSHGTDRPNYGYTF. This chain joins TRBV27 to TRBJ1-2, and TRBD1 matches 7 of the central bases. CDR1 and CDR2 (MNHEY, SMNVEV) derive from the germline V gene (reference sequence). From V the trimming removes 5 bases and from J it removes 0 bases, while the gene matches leave 9 bases of the junction unaccounted for. From the cysteine through the phenylalanine, the CDR3 covers 16 amino acids. The retained sequence is limited to the CDR3, 48 bases, with the frame set at the first base.